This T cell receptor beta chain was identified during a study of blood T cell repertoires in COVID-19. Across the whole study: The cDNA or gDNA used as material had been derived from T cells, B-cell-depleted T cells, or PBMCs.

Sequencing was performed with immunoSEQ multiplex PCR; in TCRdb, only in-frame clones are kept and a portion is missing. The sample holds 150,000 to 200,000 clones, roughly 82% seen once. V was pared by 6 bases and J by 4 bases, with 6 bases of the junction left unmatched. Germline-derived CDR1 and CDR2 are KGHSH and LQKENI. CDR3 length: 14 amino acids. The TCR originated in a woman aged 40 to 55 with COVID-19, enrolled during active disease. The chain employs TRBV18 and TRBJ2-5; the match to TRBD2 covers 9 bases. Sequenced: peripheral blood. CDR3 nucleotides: TGTGCCAGCTCGAATAGCGGGAGTGGAGAGACCCAGTACTTC. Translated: CASSNSGSGETQYF.